The 28 T cell receptor beta chains presented below share a single source sample, sequenced in a study of blood T cell repertoires in COVID-19. Generated by immunoSEQ multiplex PCR, the TCRdb table keeps only in-frame clones and is missing some. Of 150,000 to 200,000 clones in the sample, more than 70% were seen once. Sequences were obtained from PBMCs or T cells enriched from blood (not recorded which). The receptors stem from a woman in her fifties or sixties in a cohort exposed to, infected with or recovered from COVID-19 (not recorded which).

The chain is built from TRBV3-1 (or the pseudogene TRBV3-2) and TRBJ2-1; possibly TRBD1 for D (7 bases). Germline loops: CDR1 LGHDT, CDR2 YNNKEL (reference sequence). Deletions cut 7 bases from V and 1 base from J, with 14 bases between. The CDR3 contains 15 residues. CDR3 residues: CASTRGSGSYNEQFF. CDR3 nucleotide sequence: TGTGCCAGCACCAGGGGGAGCGGGTCCTACAATGAGCAGTTCTTC.

The chain carries TRBV30 and TRBJ2-3, with a tentative D call TRBD2 (7 bases). From germline, CDR1 is GTSNPN and CDR2 SVGIG (reference sequence). CDR3 size: 14 residues. Trimming cost V 2 bases and J 4 bases, with 13 bases left between them. The CDR3 DNA follows: TGTGCCTGGAGTTGGCGGGGGCTGGCAGATACGCAGTATTTT. Its translation: CAWSWRGLADTQYF.

The V and J genes are TRBV20-1 and TRBJ1-2, with 7 bases fitting TRBD1. V was pared by 6 bases and J by 6 bases, with 4 bases of the junction left unmatched. The CDR3 length is 11 residues. The germline V gene encodes CDR1 DFQATT and CDR2 SNEGSKA (reference sequence). CDR3 nucleotide sequence: TGCAGTGCAAAGACAGGGAATGGCTACACCTTC. It codes for CSAKTGNGYTF.

This clone was counted once. This sequence joins TRBV12-3 or TRBV12-4 and TRBJ2-3; 11 bases line up with TRBD1. The V segment lost 5 bases and the J segment 15 bases; nucleotides outside the gene matches: 7. This CDR3 is built from 12 residues. For the CDR3, the DNA is TGTGCCAGCAGTCTACCGGGACAGGGGGACTATTTT. It yields the protein CASSLPGQGDYF.

About this clone: Within the sample, other DNA sequences also encode this same CDR3. The rearrangement joins TRBV7-9 to TRBJ1-1, with D tentatively TRBD1 (5 bases). V shed 0 bases and J shed 4 bases, with 12 bases lying between them. This CDR3 has 15 amino acids. Per germline, CDR1 SEHNR and CDR2 FQNEAQ (reference sequence). The CDR3 nucleotides read TGTGCCAGCAGCTTAGCGCTAGGGGAAGGCACTGAAGCTTTCTTT. As protein: CASSLALGEGTEAFF.

J is TRBJ1-1 and V is TRBV5-4; 10 bases map to TRBD1. CDR1 and CDR2 from the germline V gene are SGHNT and YYREEE (reference sequence). V dropped 0 bases and J dropped 0; count of bases not matched to a gene: 8. The CDR3 has 18 amino acids. CDR3 loop: CASSLDRDRGLLNTEAFF. The DNA for the CDR3 is TGTGCCAGCAGCTTGGACCGGGACAGGGGACTACTGAACACTGAAGCTTTCTTT. Full variable domain (rest looked up from reference TRBV5-4 and TRBJ1-1): ETGVTQSPTHLIKTRGQQVTLRCSSQSGHNTVSWYQQALGQGPQFIFQYYREEENGRGNFPPRFSGLQFPNYSSELNVNALELDDSALYLCASSLDRDRGLLNTEAFFGQGTRLTVV.

The CDR3 DNA reads TGTGCCATCAGTGGCGCGGGCCGGGGACAGACCTATTACGAGCAGTACTTC. Translated, it gives CAISGAGRGQTYYEQYF. The J gene is TRBJ2-7, the V gene TRBV10-3; 7 bases line up with TRBD1. Trimming cost V 4 bases and J 4 bases; bases outside gene matches: 16. The CDR3 loop spans 17 amino acids. Germline assignment: CDR1 ENHRY and CDR2 SYGVKD.

This chain connects TRBV4-1 to TRBJ1-3, with 9 bases that match TRBD1. The trim removed 3 bases at V and 2 bases at J, leaving 5 bases unmatched. Germline V lookup: CDR1 MGHRA, CDR2 YSYEKL. This CDR3 spans 16 amino acids. The CDR3: CASSHLGQGPGNTIYF. The CDR3 nucleotides are TGCGCCAGCAGCCACCTAGGACAGGGGCCTGGAAACACCATATATTTT.

The gene calls are TRBV15 and TRBJ1-3; TRBD1 might be the D (6 bases). The CDR3 contains 15 residues. The germline V gene has CDR1 LNHNV and CDR2 YYDKDF (reference sequence). V lost 0 bases and J lost 2, with 8 bases in between. CDR3 sequence reads: CATSRDRGTGNTIYF. CDR3 in DNA: TGTGCCACCAGCAGAGATAGGGGGACTGGAAACACCATATATTTT.

V and J are TRBV29-1 and TRBJ1-2; D is perhaps TRBD1 (6 bases). With 1 base removed from V and 4 bases from J, the gap between germline ends came to 16 bases. The CDR3 is made up of 15 amino acids. Germline V gene lookup returns CDR1 SQVTM and CDR2 ANQGSEA. The CDR3 bases are TGCAGCGTTGAAGGCACAAACCGAGGGGGCTATGGCTACACCTTC. Protein sequence: CSVEGTNRGGYGYTF.

This clone was seen a few times. The chain uses TRBV10-2 and TRBJ1-5, with D possibly TRBD1 on 5 matching bases. Germline loops: CDR1 WSHSY, CDR2 SAAADI. This CDR3 contains 13 residues. Trimming pared 5 bases from V and 4 bases from J, leaving 9 bases between. CDR3 DNA: TGCGCCAGCAGTCCGACAGAGAATCAGCCCCAGCATTTT. As protein: CASSPTENQPQHF.

The rearrangement links TRBV28 to TRBJ1-4, with no clear D. Germline V lookup: CDR1 MDHEN, CDR2 SYDVKM. The ends were cut back, 0 bases at V and 0 bases at J, with 11 bases in the middle. The CDR3 contains 17 residues. For the CDR3, the DNA is TGTGCCAGCAGTTTATGGGATGACATAGCAACTAATGAAAAACTGTTTTTT. Translation gives CASSLWDDIATNEKLFF.

This chain joins TRBV6-5 and TRBJ1-6, with a weak D call TRBD1 (5 bases). Germline V gene lookup returns CDR1 MNHEY and CDR2 SVGAGI. CDR3 length equals 14 residues. Trimming shortened V by 2 bases and J by 9 bases, and 11 bases separated the two germline ends. The CDR3: CASSYRGKGSPLHF. The CDR3 DNA reads as TGTGCCAGCAGTTACAGGGGAAAGGGTTCACCCCTCCACTTT.

This clone occurred once. The chain couples TRBV28 to TRBJ2-7; 7 bases fit TRBD2. The CDR3 length is 16 residues. Germline CDR1 and CDR2: MDHEN and SYDVKM. V dropped 2 bases and J dropped 0; count of bases not matched to a gene: 7. The CDR3 region is CASSLLSGLSSYEQYF. CDR3 in DNA: TGTGCCAGCAGTTTACTTAGCGGGCTGAGCTCCTACGAGCAGTACTTC.

J is TRBJ1-5 and V is TRBV15; D is unclear. V lost 0 bases, J lost 6 bases, and 18 bases lay in between. Germline V gene data show CDR1 as LNHNV and CDR2 as YYDKDF (reference sequence). This CDR3 has 17 amino acids. The CDR3 DNA reads as TGTGCCACCAGCAGAGATCTTTCCCAGGTGGGAGGTCAGCCCCAGCATTTT. Encoded protein: CATSRDLSQVGGQPQHF.

The rearrangement uses TRBV28 and TRBJ2-7; 7 bases are shared with TRBD1. The J segment lost 4 bases and the V segment lost 2 bases, leaving 5 bases of the junction unmatched. The CDR3 is 14 residues long. The germline V gene encodes CDR1 MDHEN and CDR2 SYDVKM. In DNA, the CDR3 is TGTGCCAGCAGTTTAAGACAGGGCACATACGAGCAGTACTTC. This translates into CASSLRQGTYEQYF.

The CDR3 DNA sequence: TGTGCCAGTACCCTCGGACAGCATTATGGCTACACCTTC. The encoded protein is CASTLGQHYGYTF. The chain links TRBV19 to TRBJ1-2; D possibly corresponds to TRBD1 (6 bases). V gave up 7 bases and J gave up 5 bases, with 14 bases separating them. Germline V lookup: CDR1 LNHDA, CDR2 SQIVND (reference sequence). CDR3 length: 13 residues.

CDR3 in DNA: TGCGCCAGCAGCCAAGCTACAACGGGAATCCAAGAGACCCAGTACTTC. Protein product: CASSQATTGIQETQYF. V is TRBV4-1 and J is TRBJ2-5; D is perhaps TRBD2 (5 bases). Germline assignment: CDR1 MGHRA and CDR2 YSYEKL. The CDR3 runs to 16 residues. Trimming took 1 base from V and 1 from J, leaving 13 bases between them.

The chain couples TRBV14 to TRBJ2-6; the D is unclear. Germline lookup yields CDR1 SGHDN and CDR2 FVKESK. This CDR3 is 14 amino acids long. The germline V and J ends were trimmed by 3 bases and 4 bases, with 7 bases remaining between them. The CDR3 here is CASSQSLGANVLTF. CDR3 coding DNA: TGTGCCAGCAGCCAGTCCCTCGGGGCCAACGTCCTGACTTTC.

In nucleotides, the CDR3 is TGCGCCAGCAGCTTCTCAGGGGGCAATGAGCAGTTCTTC. Translating it yields CASSFSGGNEQFF. V usage is TRBV5-1 and J usage is TRBJ2-1, with 7 positions matching TRBD1. The CDR3 spans 13 residues. The ends lost 2 bases at V and 6 bases at J; junction bases unmatched: 2. Germline-derived CDR1 and CDR2 are SGHRS and YFSETQ.

The J gene is TRBJ2-7, the V gene TRBV18, with D possibly TRBD2 on 6 matching bases. This CDR3 is built from 15 residues. V was pared by 6 bases and J by 0 bases, with 15 bases between. CDR1 KGHSH and CDR2 LQKENI come from the germline V gene. DNA of the CDR3: TGTGCCAGCTCCCCAAGTGTGCGGGGCTCCTACGAGCAGTACTTC. Translated: CASSPSVRGSYEQYF.

The V and J genes are TRBV15 and TRBJ2-1, with D perhaps TRBD2 (6 bases). Germline CDR1 reads LNHNV; CDR2 reads YYDKDF (reference sequence). CDR3 size: 16 residues. The V gene lost 3 bases and the J gene lost 1 base, with 13 bases spanning the gap. The CDR3 sequence is CATSRQLADSYNEQFF. In DNA, the CDR3 is TGTGCCACCAGCAGGCAGTTAGCGGATTCCTACAATGAGCAGTTCTTC.

This clone is a singleton in its sample. V is TRBV30 and J is TRBJ1-2; 7 bases agree with TRBD1. From germline, CDR1 is GTSNPN and CDR2 SVGIG (reference sequence). V shed 2 bases, J shed 2 bases, and the junction held 5 bases outside the gene matches. This CDR3 is built from 14 residues. As DNA, the CDR3 is TGTGCCTGGAGTTATGACAGGGTGAACTATGGCTACACCTTC. Translated, it gives CAWSYDRVNYGYTF.

The chain couples TRBV10-3 to TRBJ2-5; 9 bases are shared with TRBD2. This CDR3 spans 14 amino acids. Unmatched junction bases numbered 5, after V lost 4 bases and J lost 5 bases. Germline CDR1 ENHRY, CDR2 SYGVKD. Here the CDR3 DNA reads TGTGCCATCAGTGTTAGCGGGGGTAAGGAGACCCAGTACTTC. This sequence encodes CAISVSGGKETQYF.

The chain links TRBV9 to TRBJ1-1, with TRBD1 identical over 11 bases. The trim removed 4 bases at V and 7 bases at J, leaving 9 bases unmatched. The CDR3 is 15 amino acids. The germline V gene has CDR1 SGDLS and CDR2 YYNGEE. This CDR3 is CASSLEDRGRVEAFF. In nucleotides, the CDR3 is TGTGCCAGCAGCCTAGAGGACAGGGGGCGCGTTGAAGCTTTCTTT.

CDR3 residues: CASSSTRSTDTQYF. Written as DNA, the CDR3 is TGTGCCAGCAGCTCGACTAGAAGCACAGATACGCAGTATTTT. The rearrangement links TRBV11-1 to TRBJ2-3, with D possibly matching TRBD2 (6 bases). V gave up 4 bases and J gave up 0 bases, with 8 bases separating them. CDR3 length equals 14 residues. Germline CDR1 reads SGHAT; CDR2 reads FQDESV (reference sequence).

The rearrangement uses TRBV5-1 and TRBJ1-5; the match to TRBD1 covers 7 bases. Germline trimming cut 1 base from V and 5 bases from J; bases unmatched to any gene: 0. The CDR3 runs to 13 residues. Germline V gives CDR1 SGHRS, CDR2 YFSETQ. CDR3 in amino acids: CASSLTGDQPQHF. The CDR3, as DNA: TGCGCCAGCAGCTTGACAGGGGATCAGCCCCAGCATTTT.

The V call is TRBV5-8, the J call TRBJ1-5; 7 bases align to TRBD1. The length of the CDR3 is 15 residues. Germline CDR1 SGHTS, CDR2 YDEGEE. V gave up 4 bases and J gave up 0 bases; unmatched junction bases: 4. CDR3 in amino acids: CASSKGQNSNQPQHF. For the CDR3, the DNA is TGTGCCAGCAGCAAGGGACAGAATAGCAATCAGCCCCAGCATTTT.